The TCR beta chain described here comes from a study of early T cells in non-severe SARS-CoV-2 infection. Study background: Investigators sequenced bulk RNA drawn from unsorted whole blood, and chains remained unpaired.

This clonotype has ten or more counts. TCRdb ran MiXCR on the 5' RACE reads and lists one entry per CDR3 protein. Of 35,000 to 45,000 distinct CDR3 sequences in the sample, roughly 5% were seen once. This sequence was found in an adult who was a healthcare worker with PCR-confirmed SARS-CoV-2 infection or an uninfected control (not recorded which). The sequencing input was whole blood.

The CDR3 loop reads CASSLWTGDNEQFF. In DNA form, the CDR3 reads TGTGCCAGCAGTTTATGGACAGGGGACAATGAGCAGTTCTTC. The V and J genes are TRBV12-3 or TRBV12-4 and TRBJ2-1; 9 bases fit TRBD1. V lost 2 bases, J lost 5 bases, and 1 base stayed unmatched. This CDR3 is built from 14 residues.